The T cell receptor (beta chain) under discussion was sequenced for a study of identifying expanded T cells in peripheral blood. Study-wide findings and caveats: Differentially abundant clones: around 1.2 between replicates, about 15 at around 15 days, 18 to 20 at four. Clone count variance between approximately two-week samples rose with total template count.

V gave up 6 bases and J gave up 0 bases, with 12 bases separating them. CDR3 size: 16 residues. Germline V gene data show CDR1 as MNHEY and CDR2 as SMNVEV (reference sequence). A remark on this clone: Its antigen is as yet unknown.

Measured with immunoSEQ multiplex PCR; TCRdb has only the in-frame clones, and not every one. The repertoire holds about 81,000 clones, with 65% to 85% as singletons. The receptor comes from a person aged 18 to 70 in good health. Sequenced: blood. V gene TRBV27 combines with J gene TRBJ2-6, with D perhaps matching TRBD2 (5 bases). This CDR3 is CASRTNGDSGANVLTF. CDR3 coding DNA: TGTGCCAGCAGGACCAACGGGGACTCTGGGGCCAACGTCCTGACTTTC. Full variable domain (outside the CDR3, taken from reference TRBV27 and TRBJ2-6): EAQVTQNPRYLITVTGKKLTVTCSQNMNHEYMSWYRQDPGLGLRQIYYSMNVEVTDKGDVPEGYKVSRKEKRNFPLILESPSPNQTSLYFCASRTNGDSGANVLTFGAGSRLTVL.